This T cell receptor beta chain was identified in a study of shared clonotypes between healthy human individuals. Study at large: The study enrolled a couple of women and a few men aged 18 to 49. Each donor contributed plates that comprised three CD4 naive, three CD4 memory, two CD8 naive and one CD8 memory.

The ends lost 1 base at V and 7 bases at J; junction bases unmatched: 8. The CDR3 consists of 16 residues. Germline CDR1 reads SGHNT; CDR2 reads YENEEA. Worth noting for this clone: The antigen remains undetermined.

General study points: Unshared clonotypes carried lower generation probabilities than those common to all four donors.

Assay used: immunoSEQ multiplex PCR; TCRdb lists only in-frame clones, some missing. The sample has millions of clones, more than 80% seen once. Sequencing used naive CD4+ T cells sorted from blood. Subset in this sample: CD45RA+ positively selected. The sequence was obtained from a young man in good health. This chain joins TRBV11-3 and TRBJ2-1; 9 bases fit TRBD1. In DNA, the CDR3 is TGTGCCAGCAGCTTAGCCGGGACAGGGTTTCGGAATGAGCAGTTCTTC. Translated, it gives CASSLAGTGFRNEQFF.